The source of this T cell receptor beta chain is a study of STAT5B mutations in CD4+ large granular lymphocyte leukemia (dated by TCRdb to between 2021 and 2022). For the study in its entirety: Among the healthy controls, the CDR3 'QG' motif was associated with a particular HLA allele. Flow cytometry performed on FACSCanto II or FACSVerse showed that the purified fractions had more than 95% purity among lymphocytes. The study compared the TCRbeta repertoires of patients with CD4+ T-cell large granular lymphocyte leukemia against the TCRbeta repertoires of healthy blood donors.

At the junction V is shortened by 0 bases and J by 3 bases, with 9 bases in between. The germline V gene supplies CDR1 MGHRA and CDR2 YSYEKL. The CDR3 sequence holds 15 residues, the cysteine and phenylalanine included. Only the CDR3 part of the read is kept: 45 bases, read in frame from the first base. Remarks on this clone: Its target antigen remains unknown. No base quality information exists; no much larger clone differs at one position.

The immunoSEQ assay at survey resolution was applied to genomic DNA for sequencing of TCRbeta rearrangements. The original pipeline was this. In the TCR sequencing data, the smallest productive clonotype frequency that could be detected was 2.59 x 10-5. Only productive TCRbeta rearrangements, meaning sequences that were complete and in-frame, were kept for the analyses. Clonality for each sample was calculated as Simpson clonality in the immunoSEQ Analyzer version 3.0. Clones were categorized by frequency as very rare, small, medium, large (1-20%) or hyperexpanded (>20%). OLGA 1.2.3 estimated generation probabilities, VDJtools produced V-gene circos plots, VDJdb was queried for specificities, and GLIPH identified CDR3 motifs. TCRdb re-hosts the immuneACCESS table, in-frame sequences only. Its copies lack some clones; in the studies checked, an unresolved V gene accounts for under half of them, and the cause for the rest is not known. That table gives V, J and clone size, and the DNA gave D and trimming. Across this sample there are under 40,000 clones, with around 84% seen only once. Around 2.6% of the sample belongs to the ten largest clones.

The healthy controls were 37 blood donors, and the buffy coats of these donors were supplied by the Finnish Red Cross blood service. All TCR-sequenced material derived from peripheral blood: patient blood samples and healthy donor buffy coats. Peripheral blood mononuclear cells were isolated by Ficoll-Hypaque gradient centrifugation. For the healthy controls, CD4+ cells were obtained from buffy coats by magnetic purification. The Gentra Puregene Cell and Tissue kit was used to extract genomic DNA, and a Qubit 2.0 fluorometer was used to measure the amount of genomic DNA. The paper as a whole reports these results and caveats: Enrichment of TRBV06-family usage was observed among the top patient clones (8/27) relative to healthy controls (2/35). Main leukemic clonotypes were private to each patient, although 25% to 30% of the main leukemic clonotypes were found at low frequency in the non-leukemic repertoires of other patients. Data were not HLA-matched; higher clonality in CD4+ versus CD8+ T-LGLL could reflect the relatively small sample size. Compared with healthy CD4+ repertoires, CD4-sorted patient repertoires appeared more clonal, and this difference remained even after the putative leukemic clones were removed.

This receptor was identified in a human donor in good health. Sequencing was carried out using CD4+ T cells from blood buffy coats. The rearrangement joined TRBV4-1 to TRBJ2-1, with the D gene too uncertain to name. In nucleotides, the sequence is TGCGCCAGCAGCCAAGATCTTCCAGTCTACAATGAGCAGTTCTTC. The resulting protein is CASSQDLPVYNEQFF.